Reported below is one T cell receptor (beta chain). What it binds is not known. The PCR had 60 Vbeta and 13 Jbeta primers. Measured with immunoSEQ multiplex PCR; TCRdb has only the in-frame clones, and not every one. The repertoire includes roughly 200,000 clones, roughly 85% of them detected once, and 2% to 2.5% sits in the top ten. Donors were ostensibly healthy at sampling, although undocumented immune exposures were probable. This CDR3 contains 14 residues. Germline CDR1 is KGHSY and CDR2 is FQNENV. V gave up 2 bases and J gave up 4 bases, with 9 bases separating them. This record belongs to a study of cytomegalovirus exposure and HLA in healthy donors. Study outcomes and limitations: Analyzed later, association rates of TCRs varied across HLA loci, with DRB1 most and HLA-C fewest. Information on immune exposure was restricted to one variable (CMV serostatus).

The sample taken for sequencing was PBMCs. The chain links TRBV16 to TRBJ1-5; no clear D. This receptor was taken from a woman in her forties or fifties in good health and CMV-seronegative. The CDR3, as DNA: TGTGCCAGCAGCCAAGGGCCACCAAATCAGCCCCAGCATTTT. Residues: CASSQGPPNQPQHF.